Below are 9 T cell receptor beta chains sequenced from a single sample in a study of T cell responses to AZD1222 COVID-19 vaccine. Measured with immunoSEQ multiplex PCR; TCRdb has only the in-frame clones, and not every one. The table lists roughly 80,000 clones, roughly 80% of them singletons, with about 3% in the top ten. This material consisted of peripheral blood, taken on day 0 of AZD1222 vaccination. The receptors here all came from an adult in good health.

The chain recombines TRBV9 with TRBJ2-2; no clear D. V was cut by 1 base and J by 4 bases, with 14 bases left in between. Germline-derived CDR1 and CDR2 are SGDLS and YYNGEE. The CDR3 is 16 residues long. CDR3 DNA sequence: TGTGCCAGCAGCGTATTCAGCGCAAAGAGCACCGGGGAGCTGTTTTTT. Residues: CASSVFSAKSTGELFF.

This clone was found a few times. The chain uses TRBV5-1 and TRBJ2-1, with 10 bases fitting TRBD2. V shed 4 bases, J shed 9 bases, and the junction held 13 bases outside the gene matches. Looked up from germline, CDR1 is SGHRS and CDR2 is YFSETQ. The CDR3 has 16 amino acids. CDR3 sequence (DNA): TGCGCCAGCAGCGGTCGCCCTAGCGGGGGAACAGTTGAGCAGTTCTTC. Translation: CASSGRPSGGTVEQFF.

Comments on this clone: The same CDR3 also results from other DNA sequences found in this sample. The chain uses TRBV19 and TRBJ1-2; TRBD1 is a possible D gene (6 bases). The CDR3 is 13 amino acids. Germline CDR1 is LNHDA and CDR2 is SQIVND (reference sequence). Between the trimmed V and J ends, which lost 4 bases and 4 bases, there was a span of 10 bases. DNA of the CDR3: TGTGCCAGTAGTACCCAGGGGCTCTATGGCTACACCTTC. As protein: CASSTQGLYGYTF. Combining the CDR3 with reference TRBV19 and TRBJ1-2 gives the whole variable domain DGGITQSPKYLFRKEGQNVTLSCEQNLNHDAMYWYRQDPGQGLRLIYYSQIVNDFQKGDIAEGYSVSREKKESFPLTVTSAQKNPTAFYLCASSTQGLYGYTFGSGTRLTVV.

V is TRBV5-5 and J is TRBJ1-5, with 12 bases matching TRBD1. J lost 7 bases, V lost 4 bases, and 6 bases had no gene match. In germline, CDR1 is SGHKS, CDR2 YYEKEE (reference sequence). The CDR3 runs 15 residues. In DNA form, the CDR3 reads TGTGCCAGCAGCCCCGGGACAGGGGGCGGACAGCCCCAGCATTTT. Its translation: CASSPGTGGGQPQHF.

This chain uses TRBV27 with TRBJ2-2; 10 bases fit TRBD1. The CDR3 is made up of 16 amino acids. CDR1 MNHEY and CDR2 SMNVEV come from the germline V gene (reference sequence). Germline trimming cut 4 bases from V and 4 bases from J; bases unmatched to any gene: 6. CDR3 residues: CASSSGDRGLTGELFF. The DNA of the CDR3 is TGTGCCAGCAGTTCGGGGGACAGGGGTCTCACCGGGGAGCTGTTTTTT.

The V gene is TRBV4-3, the J gene TRBJ2-7; 7 nucleotides match TRBD2. The junction had 4 bases not matched to a gene; V was cut back by 0 bases and J by 2 bases. Germline V gene lookup returns CDR1 LGHNA and CDR2 YSLEER. The CDR3 covers 15 residues. Here the CDR3 reads CASSQELADAYEQYF. The CDR3, as DNA: TGCGCCAGCAGCCAAGAGCTAGCGGACGCCTACGAGCAGTACTTC.

This clone appeared a single time. The chain is built from TRBV10-3 and TRBJ2-7; D call uncertain. Looked up from germline, CDR1 is ENHRY and CDR2 is SYGVKD. Trimming cost V 3 bases and J 4 bases, with 7 bases left between them. The CDR3 loop spans 12 amino acids. CDR3 loop: CAISEGGYEQYF. CDR3 nucleotides: TGTGCCATCAGTGAAGGTGGATACGAGCAGTACTTC.

The chain employs TRBV6-1 and TRBJ1-5, with D tentatively TRBD1 (5 bases). The germline V gene has CDR1 MNHNS and CDR2 SASEGT. V lost 2 bases, J lost 7 bases, and 12 bases lay in between. The length of the CDR3 is 14 residues. The CDR3 spells CASSEMEGWQPQHF. For the CDR3, the DNA is TGTGCCAGCAGTGAAATGGAGGGGTGGCAGCCCCAGCATTTT.

The chain employs TRBV7-2 and TRBJ1-1; 8 nucleotides line up with TRBD1. The length of the CDR3 is 14 residues. CDR1 is SGHTA, CDR2 FQGNSA, per germline. Trimming at V came to 6 bases and at J to 0 bases, leaving 3 bases not matched to a gene. This CDR3 reads CASRRDRLNTEAFF. The CDR3 region has the DNA TGTGCCAGCAGAAGGGACAGGTTGAACACTGAAGCTTTCTTT.